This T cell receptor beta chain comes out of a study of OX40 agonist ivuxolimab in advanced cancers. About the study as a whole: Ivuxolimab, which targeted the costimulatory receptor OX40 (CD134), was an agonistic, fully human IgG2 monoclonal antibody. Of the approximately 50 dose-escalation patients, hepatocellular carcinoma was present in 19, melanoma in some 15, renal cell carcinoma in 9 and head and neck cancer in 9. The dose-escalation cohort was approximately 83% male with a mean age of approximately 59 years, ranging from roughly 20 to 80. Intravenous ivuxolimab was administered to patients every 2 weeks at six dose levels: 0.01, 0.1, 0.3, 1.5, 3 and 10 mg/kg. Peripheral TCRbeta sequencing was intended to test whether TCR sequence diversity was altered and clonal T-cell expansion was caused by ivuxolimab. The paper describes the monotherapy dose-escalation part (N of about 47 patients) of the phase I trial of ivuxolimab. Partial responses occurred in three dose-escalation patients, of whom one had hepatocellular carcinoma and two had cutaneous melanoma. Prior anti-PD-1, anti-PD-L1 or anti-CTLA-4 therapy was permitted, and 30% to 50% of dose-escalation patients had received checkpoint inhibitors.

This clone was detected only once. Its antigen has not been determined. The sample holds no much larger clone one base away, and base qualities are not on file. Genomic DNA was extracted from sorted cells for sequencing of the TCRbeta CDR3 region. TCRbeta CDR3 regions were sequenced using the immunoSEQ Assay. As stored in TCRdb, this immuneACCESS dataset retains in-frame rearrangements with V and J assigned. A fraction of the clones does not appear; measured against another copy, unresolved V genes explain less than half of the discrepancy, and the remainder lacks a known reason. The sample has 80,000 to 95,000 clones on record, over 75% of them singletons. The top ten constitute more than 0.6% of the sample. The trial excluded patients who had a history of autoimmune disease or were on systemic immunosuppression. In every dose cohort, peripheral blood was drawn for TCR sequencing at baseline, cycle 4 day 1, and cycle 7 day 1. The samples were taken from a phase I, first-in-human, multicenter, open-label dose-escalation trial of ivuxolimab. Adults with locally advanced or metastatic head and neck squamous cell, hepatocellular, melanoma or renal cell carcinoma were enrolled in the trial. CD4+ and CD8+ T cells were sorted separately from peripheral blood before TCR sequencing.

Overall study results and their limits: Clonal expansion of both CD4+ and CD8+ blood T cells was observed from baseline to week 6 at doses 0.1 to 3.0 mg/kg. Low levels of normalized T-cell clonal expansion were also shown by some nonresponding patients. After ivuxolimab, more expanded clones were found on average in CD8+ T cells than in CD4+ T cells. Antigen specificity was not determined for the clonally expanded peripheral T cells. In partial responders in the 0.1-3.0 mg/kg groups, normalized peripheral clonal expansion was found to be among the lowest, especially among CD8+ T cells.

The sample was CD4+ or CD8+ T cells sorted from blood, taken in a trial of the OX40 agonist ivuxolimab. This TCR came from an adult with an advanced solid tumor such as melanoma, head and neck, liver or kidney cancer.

Here is the DNA: TGTGCCAGCAGCTTAGCCTCGACAGGGGTTAACACTGAAGCTTTCTTT. It translates as CASSLASTGVNTEAFF. The receptor chain draws on TRBV7-9 and TRBJ1-1; 8 junctional bases match TRBD1. V ends up 0 bases short and J 2 bases short, with an unmatched junction base count of 5. The CDR3 sequence holds 16 residues, the cysteine and phenylalanine included. CDR3 DNA is the only sequence kept; it has 48 bases, read in frame from the first base. Taken from the germline V gene (reference sequence), the CDR1 and CDR2 loops are SEHNR and FQNEAQ. With the portions outside the CDR3 filled from the reference TRBV7-9 and TRBJ1-1 genes, the complete variable region becomes DTGVSQNPRHKITKRGQNVTFRCDPISEHNRLYWYRQTLGQGPEFLTYFQNEAQLEKSRLLSDRFSAERPKGSFSTLEIQRTEQGDSAMYLCASSLASTGVNTEAFFGQGTRLTVV.